These 2 T cell receptor beta chains originate from one sample sequenced in a study of T cell changes during pregnancy in multiple sclerosis. Clones were sequenced by immunoSEQ multiplex PCR, and TCRdb holds only the in-frame ones, with some missing. The sample holds about 59,000 clones; around 94% are singletons and the top ten take just over 2.5%. The material sequenced was CD8+ T cells from peripheral blood mononuclear cells, taken after pregnancy. Receptor source: a female donor with multiple sclerosis, enrolled in a pregnancy study.

This clone was observed a single time. The CDR3 region has the DNA TGCGCCAGCAGCTATTTGGGTCCAGGGGAGAACACTGAAGCTTTCTTT. As protein: CASSYLGPGENTEAFF. This chain connects TRBV5-1 to TRBJ1-1, with D possibly being TRBD1 (6 bases). Germline V gene sequence: CDR1 SGHRS, CDR2 YFSETQ. The CDR3 loop spans 16 amino acids. V lost 3 bases to trimming and J lost 1 base, with 16 bases between them.

The chain joins TRBV11-2 to TRBJ1-2, with TRBD1 matching over 7 bases. V lost 1 base, J lost 8 bases, and 10 bases stayed unmatched. The CDR3 length is 15 residues. CDR1 is SGHAT, CDR2 FQNNGV, per germline. CDR3 in amino acids: CASSLGQGSIGGYTF. The CDR3 region has the DNA TGTGCCAGCAGCTTAGGACAGGGTTCGATTGGAGGCTACACCTTC.